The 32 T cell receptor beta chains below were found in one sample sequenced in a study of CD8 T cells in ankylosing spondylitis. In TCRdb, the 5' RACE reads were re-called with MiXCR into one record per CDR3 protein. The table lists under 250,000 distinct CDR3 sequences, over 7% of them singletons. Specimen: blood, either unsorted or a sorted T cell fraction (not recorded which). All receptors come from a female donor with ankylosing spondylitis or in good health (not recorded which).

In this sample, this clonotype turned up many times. The CDR3 nucleotides are TGCAGCGTTTGTAGTGGCGGGGCCTCCTACGAGCAGTACTTC. Translating it yields CSVCSGGASYEQYF. The rearrangement joins TRBV29-1 to TRBJ2-7; maybe TRBD2 (6 bases). CDR3 length equals 14 residues. Germline lookup yields CDR1 SQVTM and CDR2 ANQGSEA. V was clipped by 5 bases and J by 0 bases, with 14 bases between them.

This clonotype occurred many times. CDR3 DNA sequence: TGTGCCAGCAGTGAAGGGTTTAGCTCCTACAATGAGCAGTTCTTC. This sequence encodes CASSEGFSSYNEQFF. The chain joins TRBV2 to TRBJ2-1; D unresolved. The V gene lost 1 base and the J gene lost 0 bases, with 7 bases spanning the gap. The CDR3 contains 15 residues. CDR1 is SNHLY, CDR2 FYNNEI, per germline.

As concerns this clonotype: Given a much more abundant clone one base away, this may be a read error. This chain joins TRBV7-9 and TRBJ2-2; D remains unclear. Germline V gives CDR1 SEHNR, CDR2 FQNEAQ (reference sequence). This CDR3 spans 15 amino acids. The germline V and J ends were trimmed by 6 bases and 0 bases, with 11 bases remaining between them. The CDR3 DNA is TGTGCCAGCAGTACCTACTGGCCGAACACCGGGGAGCTGTTTTTT. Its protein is CASSTYWPNTGELFF.

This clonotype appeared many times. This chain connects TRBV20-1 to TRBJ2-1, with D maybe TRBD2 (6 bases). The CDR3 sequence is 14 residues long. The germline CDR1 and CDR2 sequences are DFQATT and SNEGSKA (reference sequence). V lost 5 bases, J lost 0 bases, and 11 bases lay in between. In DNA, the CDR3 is TGCAGTGCTGGGGACTGGAGCTCCTACAATGAGCAGTTCTTC. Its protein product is CSAGDWSSYNEQFF.

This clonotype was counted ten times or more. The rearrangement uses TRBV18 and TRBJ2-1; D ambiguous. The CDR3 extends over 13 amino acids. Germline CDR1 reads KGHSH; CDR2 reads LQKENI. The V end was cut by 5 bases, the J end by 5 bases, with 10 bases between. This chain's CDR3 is CASSAAPDNEQFF. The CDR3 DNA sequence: TGTGCCAGCTCAGCCGCCCCGGACAATGAGCAGTTCTTC.

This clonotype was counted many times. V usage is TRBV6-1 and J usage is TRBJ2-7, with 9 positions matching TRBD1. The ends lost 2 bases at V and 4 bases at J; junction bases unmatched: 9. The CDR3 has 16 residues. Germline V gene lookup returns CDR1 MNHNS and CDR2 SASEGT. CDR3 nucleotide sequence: TGTGCCAGCAGTGAATTACCCGGGACAGGGAGATACGAGCAGTACTTC. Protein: CASSELPGTGRYEQYF.

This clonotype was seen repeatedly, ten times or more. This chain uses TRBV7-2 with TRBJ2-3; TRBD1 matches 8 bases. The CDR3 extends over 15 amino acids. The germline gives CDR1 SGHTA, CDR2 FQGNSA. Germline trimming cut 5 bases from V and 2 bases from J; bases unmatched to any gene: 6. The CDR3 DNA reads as TGTGCCAGCAGCAAACCGGGACAGGTCACAGATACGCAGTATTTT. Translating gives CASSKPGQVTDTQYF.

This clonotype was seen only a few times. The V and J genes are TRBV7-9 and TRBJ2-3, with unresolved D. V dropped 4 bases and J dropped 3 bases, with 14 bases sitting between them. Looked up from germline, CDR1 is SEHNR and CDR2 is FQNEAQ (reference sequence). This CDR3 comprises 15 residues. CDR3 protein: CASSSVDLLTDTQYF. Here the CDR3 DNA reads TGTGCCAGCAGCTCCGTGGACCTTTTGACAGATACGCAGTATTTT.

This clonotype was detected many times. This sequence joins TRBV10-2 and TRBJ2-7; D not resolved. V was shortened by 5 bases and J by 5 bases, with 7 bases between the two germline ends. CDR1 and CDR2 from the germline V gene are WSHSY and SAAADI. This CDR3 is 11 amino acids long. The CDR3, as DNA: TGCGCCAGCAGTCCTCGGCACGAGCAGTACTTC. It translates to CASSPRHEQYF.

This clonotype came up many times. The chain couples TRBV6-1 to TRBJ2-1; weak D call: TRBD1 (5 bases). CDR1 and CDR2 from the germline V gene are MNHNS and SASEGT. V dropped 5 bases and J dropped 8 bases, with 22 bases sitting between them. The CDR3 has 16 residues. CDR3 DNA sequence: TGTGCCAGCAGTCCAGCGCAGGGTGTTTTTCCCGATGAGCAGTTCTTC. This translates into CASSPAQGVFPDEQFF.

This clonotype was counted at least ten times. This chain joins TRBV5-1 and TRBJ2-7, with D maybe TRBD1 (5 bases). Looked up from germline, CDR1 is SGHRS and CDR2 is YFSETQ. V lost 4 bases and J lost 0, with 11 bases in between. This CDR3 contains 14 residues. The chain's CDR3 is CASSGDSSSYEQYF. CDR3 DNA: TGCGCCAGCAGCGGAGACAGCAGCTCCTACGAGCAGTACTTC.

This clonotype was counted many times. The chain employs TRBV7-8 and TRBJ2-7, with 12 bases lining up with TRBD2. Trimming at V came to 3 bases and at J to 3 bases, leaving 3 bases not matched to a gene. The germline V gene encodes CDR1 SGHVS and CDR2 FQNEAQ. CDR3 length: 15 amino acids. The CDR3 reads CASSFPTSGSYEQYF. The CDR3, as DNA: TGTGCCAGCAGCTTTCCGACTAGCGGGAGCTACGAGCAGTACTTC.

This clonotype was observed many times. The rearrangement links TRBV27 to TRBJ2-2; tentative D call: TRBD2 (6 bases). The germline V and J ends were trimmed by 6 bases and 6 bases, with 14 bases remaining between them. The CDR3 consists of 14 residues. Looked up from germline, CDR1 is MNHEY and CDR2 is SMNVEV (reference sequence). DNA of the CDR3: TGTGCCAGCAGCTCGGGAGTCCTGGCCGGGGAGCTGTTTTTT. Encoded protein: CASSSGVLAGELFF.

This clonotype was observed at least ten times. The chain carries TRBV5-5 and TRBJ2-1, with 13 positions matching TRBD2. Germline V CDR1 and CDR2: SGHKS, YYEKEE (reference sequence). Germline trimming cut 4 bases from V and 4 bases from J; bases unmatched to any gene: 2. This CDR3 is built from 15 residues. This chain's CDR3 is CASSKGLAGYNEQFF. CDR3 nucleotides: TGTGCCAGCAGCAAGGGACTAGCGGGGTACAATGAGCAGTTCTTC.

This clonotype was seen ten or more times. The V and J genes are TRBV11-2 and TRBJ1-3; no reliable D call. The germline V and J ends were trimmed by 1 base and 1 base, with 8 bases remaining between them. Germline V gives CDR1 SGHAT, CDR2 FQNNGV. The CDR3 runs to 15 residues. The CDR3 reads CASSLVPQSGNTIYF. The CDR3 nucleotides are TGTGCCAGCAGCTTAGTACCCCAATCTGGAAACACCATATATTTT.

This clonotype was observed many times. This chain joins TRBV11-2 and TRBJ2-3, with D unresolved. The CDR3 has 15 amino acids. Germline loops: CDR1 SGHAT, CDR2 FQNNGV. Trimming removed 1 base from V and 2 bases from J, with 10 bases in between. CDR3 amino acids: CASSLALQNTDTQYF. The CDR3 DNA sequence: TGTGCCAGCAGCTTAGCATTACAGAACACAGATACGCAGTATTTT.

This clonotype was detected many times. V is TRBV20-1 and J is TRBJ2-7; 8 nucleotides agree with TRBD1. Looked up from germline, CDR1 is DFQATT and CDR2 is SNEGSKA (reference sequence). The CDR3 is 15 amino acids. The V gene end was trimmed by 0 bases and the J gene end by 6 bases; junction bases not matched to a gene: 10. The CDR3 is CSARDPRRGLVEQYF. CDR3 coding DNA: TGCAGTGCTAGAGATCCCCGCAGGGGGCTTGTCGAGCAGTACTTC.

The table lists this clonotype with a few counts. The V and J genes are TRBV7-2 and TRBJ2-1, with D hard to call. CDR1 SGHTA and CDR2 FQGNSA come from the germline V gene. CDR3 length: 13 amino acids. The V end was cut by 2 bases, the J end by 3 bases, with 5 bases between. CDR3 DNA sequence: TGTGCCAGCAGCTTAACTAACTACAATGAGCAGTTCTTC. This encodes CASSLTNYNEQFF. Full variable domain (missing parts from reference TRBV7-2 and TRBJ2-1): GAGVSQSPSNKVTEKGKDVELRCDPISGHTALYWYRQSLGQGLEFLIYFQGNSAPDKSGLPSDRFSAERTGGSVSTLTIQRTQQEDSAVYLCASSLTNYNEQFFGPGTRLTVL.

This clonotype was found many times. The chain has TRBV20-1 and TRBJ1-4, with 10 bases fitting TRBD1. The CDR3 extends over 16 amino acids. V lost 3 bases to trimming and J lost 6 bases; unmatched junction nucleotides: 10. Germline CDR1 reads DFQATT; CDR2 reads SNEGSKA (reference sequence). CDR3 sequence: CSARNNSGTGDEKLFF. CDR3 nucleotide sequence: TGCAGTGCTAGGAATAATTCCGGGACAGGGGATGAAAAACTGTTTTTT.

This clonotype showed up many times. In nucleotides, the CDR3 is TGTGCCAGCAGCGGGACAGCTCCCGGAGCTGGGGCCAACGTCCTGACTTTC. Encoded protein: CASSGTAPGAGANVLTF. The chain employs TRBV7-6 and TRBJ2-6; 7 bases line up with TRBD1. The CDR3 is made up of 17 amino acids. Per germline, CDR1 SGHVS and CDR2 FNYEAQ. V shed 5 bases and J 2 bases; nucleotides not matched to a gene: 9.

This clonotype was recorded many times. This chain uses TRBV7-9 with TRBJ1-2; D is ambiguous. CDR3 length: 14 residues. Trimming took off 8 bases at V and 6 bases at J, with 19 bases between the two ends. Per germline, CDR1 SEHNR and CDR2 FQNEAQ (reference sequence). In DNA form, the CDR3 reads TGTGCCAGCGGCGACTCGGGCCGTAGTAATGGCTACACCTTC. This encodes CASGDSGRSNGYTF.

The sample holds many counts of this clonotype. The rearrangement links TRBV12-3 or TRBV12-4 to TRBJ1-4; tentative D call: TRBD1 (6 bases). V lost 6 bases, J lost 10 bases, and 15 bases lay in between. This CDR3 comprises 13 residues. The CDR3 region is CASRQGSQGKLFF. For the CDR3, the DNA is TGTGCCAGCAGACAGGGTTCCCAAGGAAAACTGTTTTTT.

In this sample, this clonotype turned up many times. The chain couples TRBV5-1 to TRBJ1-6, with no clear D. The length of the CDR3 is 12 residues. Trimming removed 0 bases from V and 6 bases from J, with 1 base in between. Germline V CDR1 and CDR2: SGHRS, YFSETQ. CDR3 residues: CASSLGNSPLHF. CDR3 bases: TGCGCCAGCAGCTTGGGTAATTCACCCCTCCACTTT.

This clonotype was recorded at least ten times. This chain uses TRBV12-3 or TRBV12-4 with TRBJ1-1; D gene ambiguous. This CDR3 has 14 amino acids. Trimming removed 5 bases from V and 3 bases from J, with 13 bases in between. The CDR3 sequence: CASSGGIGYTEAFF. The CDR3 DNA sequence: TGTGCCAGCAGTGGCGGGATCGGGTACACTGAAGCTTTCTTT.

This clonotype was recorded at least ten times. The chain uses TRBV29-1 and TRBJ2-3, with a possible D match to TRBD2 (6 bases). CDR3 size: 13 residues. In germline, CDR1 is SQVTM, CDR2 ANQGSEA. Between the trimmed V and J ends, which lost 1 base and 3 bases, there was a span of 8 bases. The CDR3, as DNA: TGCAGCGTTGAAGTGGCGGGGACAGATACGCAGTATTTT. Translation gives CSVEVAGTDTQYF.

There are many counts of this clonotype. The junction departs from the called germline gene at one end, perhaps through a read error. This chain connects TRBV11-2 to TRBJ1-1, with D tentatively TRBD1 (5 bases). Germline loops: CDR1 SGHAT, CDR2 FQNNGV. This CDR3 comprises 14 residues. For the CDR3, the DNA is TGTGCCAGCAGCCCTGGGACGTTGAAGACTGAAGCTTTCTTT. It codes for CASSPGTLKTEAFF.

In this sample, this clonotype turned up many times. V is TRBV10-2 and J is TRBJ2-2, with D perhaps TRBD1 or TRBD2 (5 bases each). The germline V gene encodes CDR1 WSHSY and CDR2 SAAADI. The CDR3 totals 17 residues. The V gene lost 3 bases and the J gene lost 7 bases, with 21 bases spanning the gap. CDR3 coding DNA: TGCGCCAGCAGTGACCTAAGACTAAGGGGAGAAGTCGGGGAGCTGTTTTTT. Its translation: CASSDLRLRGEVGELFF.

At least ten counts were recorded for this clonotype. The CDR3, as DNA: TGCGCCAGCAGCTTCGGGTTGGATACGCAGTATTTT. This codes for CASSFGLDTQYF. The J gene is TRBJ2-3, the V gene TRBV5-1; D uncertain. The germline V gene encodes CDR1 SGHRS and CDR2 YFSETQ. The CDR3 spans 12 residues. V lost 2 bases to trimming and J lost 6 bases, with 7 bases between them.

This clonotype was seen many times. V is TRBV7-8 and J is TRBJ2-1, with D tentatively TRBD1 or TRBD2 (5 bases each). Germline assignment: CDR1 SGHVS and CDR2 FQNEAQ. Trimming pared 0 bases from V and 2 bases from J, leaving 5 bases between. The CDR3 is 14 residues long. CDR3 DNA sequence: TGTGCCAGCAGCTTAGCGGGGGCCTACAATGAGCAGTTCTTC. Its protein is CASSLAGAYNEQFF.

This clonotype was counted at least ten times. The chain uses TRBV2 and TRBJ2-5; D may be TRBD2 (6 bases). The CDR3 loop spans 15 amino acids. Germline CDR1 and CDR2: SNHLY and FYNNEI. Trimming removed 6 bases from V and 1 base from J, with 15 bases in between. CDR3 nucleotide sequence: TGTGCCAGCAGGCACACGGGAGAGCCCCAAGAGACCCAGTACTTC. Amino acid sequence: CASRHTGEPQETQYF.

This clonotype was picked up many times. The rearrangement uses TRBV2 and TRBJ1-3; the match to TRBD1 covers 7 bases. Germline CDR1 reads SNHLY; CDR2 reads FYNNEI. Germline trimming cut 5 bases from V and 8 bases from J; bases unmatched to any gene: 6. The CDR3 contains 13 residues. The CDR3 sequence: CASSRDRGDTIYF. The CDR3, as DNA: TGTGCCAGCAGTCGGGACAGAGGGGACACCATATATTTT. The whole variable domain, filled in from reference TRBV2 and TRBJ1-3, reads EPEVTQTPSHQVTQMGQEVILRCVPISNHLYFYWYRQILGQKVEFLVSFYNNEISEKSEIFDDQFSVERPDGSNFTLKIRSTKLEDSAMYFCASSRDRGDTIYFGEGSWLTVV.

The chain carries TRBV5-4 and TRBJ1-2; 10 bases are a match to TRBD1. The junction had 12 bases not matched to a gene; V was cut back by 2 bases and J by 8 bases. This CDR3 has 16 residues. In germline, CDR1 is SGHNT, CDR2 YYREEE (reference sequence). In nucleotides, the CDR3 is TGTGCCAGCAGCTTTGACAGGGGGCGGGCCTCGGGAGGCTACACCTTC. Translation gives CASSFDRGRASGGYTF.